The 30 T cell receptor beta chains given below trace back to one sample, sequenced in a study of OX40 agonist ivuxolimab in advanced cancers. Produced via immunoSEQ multiplex PCR; TCRdb's table is partial and in-frame only. The table has roughly 56,000 clones, 70% to 90% seen once; the top ten hold roughly 4.8%. Specimen: CD4+ or CD8+ T cells sorted from blood, collected in a trial of the OX40 agonist ivuxolimab. The receptors here all came from an adult with an advanced solid tumor such as melanoma, head and neck, liver or kidney cancer.

The chain uses TRBV7-2 and TRBJ2-1; a possible D gene is TRBD1 (6 bases). The CDR3 sequence is 14 residues long. Between the trimmed V and J ends, which lost 3 bases and 12 bases, there was a span of 18 bases. Germline V gene data show CDR1 as SGHTA and CDR2 as FQGNSA. CDR3 DNA: TGTGCCAGCAGCTTTGGGGGCCAGGGCGTATCGCAGTTCTTC. As protein: CASSFGGQGVSQFF.

About this clone: A junction end diverges from the germline sequence, so it may reflect a read error. The chain is built from TRBV20-1 and TRBJ1-4; D is undetermined. CDR1 DFQATT and CDR2 SNEGSKA come from the germline V gene (reference sequence). The CDR3 is made up of 11 amino acids. The CDR3 region is CSARDMLRHNF. In DNA, the CDR3 is TGCAGTGCTAGAGATATGTTGCGACACAATTTT.

The J gene is TRBJ2-7, the V gene TRBV20-1; no firm D call. CDR3 length: 10 residues. The germline gives CDR1 DFQATT, CDR2 SNEGSKA (reference sequence). The V end was cut by 3 bases, the J end by 6 bases, with 6 bases between. The CDR3 loop is CSASIGEQYF. The CDR3 region has the DNA TGCAGTGCTAGTATAGGCGAGCAGTACTTC.

V is TRBV18 and J is TRBJ1-4; D perhaps matches TRBD1 (5 bases). In germline, CDR1 is KGHSH, CDR2 LQKENI. V lost 4 bases, J lost 8 bases, and 11 bases lay in between. CDR3 length equals 13 residues. As DNA, the CDR3 is TGTGCCAGCTCACGAGGGGTAGGGGAAAAACTGTTTTTT. It translates to CASSRGVGEKLFF.

The chain employs TRBV28 and TRBJ2-3, with 9 bases identical to TRBD1. V trimming: 6 bases; J trimming: 3 bases; junction bases outside the gene matches: 4. The CDR3 loop spans 14 amino acids. CDR1 is MDHEN, CDR2 SYDVKM, per germline. CDR3 region: CASRDRGLTDTQYF. In nucleotides, the CDR3 is TGTGCCAGCAGGGACAGGGGTCTTACAGATACGCAGTATTTT.

The chain is built from TRBV30 and TRBJ1-4, with D tentatively TRBD1 (6 bases). The ends were cut back, 2 bases at V and 5 bases at J, with 18 bases in the middle. The germline gives CDR1 GTSNPN, CDR2 SVGIG (reference sequence). This CDR3 has 16 amino acids. The CDR3, as DNA: TGTGCCTGGAGTCTAGCGGGGGCAGCTCGAAATGAAAAACTGTTTTTT. Its translation: CAWSLAGAARNEKLFF.

This chain links TRBV6-1 with TRBJ2-3, with D perhaps TRBD1 or TRBD2 (5 bases each). CDR3 length equals 12 residues. The V gene's germline CDR1 is MNHNS and CDR2 SASEGT. V lost 10 bases and J 10 bases, leaving 18 bases between the germline ends. In nucleotides, the CDR3 is TGTGCCACCCCCGCGCCCGGGACGGCGCAGTATTTT. This translates into CATPAPGTAQYF.

CDR3 coding DNA: TGTGCCACCAACCTCCCTGGGCAGCAAGAGACCCAGTACTTC. Translated: CATNLPGQQETQYF. The chain uses TRBV15 and TRBJ2-5; D not certain. This CDR3 is built from 14 residues. V shed 7 bases and J shed 2 bases, with 14 bases lying between them. Germline loops: CDR1 LNHNV, CDR2 YYDKDF (reference sequence).

This clone has only a few counts. This chain joins TRBV6-4 and TRBJ2-2; 10 nucleotides align to TRBD1. Germline V lookup: CDR1 MRHNA, CDR2 SNTAGT. The CDR3 runs to 15 residues. The junction had 0 bases not matched to a gene; V was cut back by 2 bases and J by 3 bases. The CDR3 loop is CASSDGTGDTGELFF. In nucleotides, the CDR3 is TGTGCCAGCAGTGACGGGACAGGGGACACCGGGGAGCTGTTTTTT.

This chain connects TRBV4-1 to TRBJ2-6; D gene uncertain. The V gene's germline CDR1 is MGHRA and CDR2 YSYEKL. The ends were cut back, 1 base at V and 4 bases at J, with 5 bases in the middle. The CDR3 has 14 residues. This CDR3 is CASSQGGGANVLTF. CDR3 DNA sequence: TGCGCCAGCAGCCAAGGCGGCGGGGCCAACGTCCTGACTTTC.

This chain connects TRBV7-9 to TRBJ2-3; TRBD2 aligns across 8 bases. This CDR3 has 17 residues. Germline V gene sequence: CDR1 SEHNR, CDR2 FQNEAQ (reference sequence). V was pared by 5 bases and J by 3 bases, with 13 bases of the junction left unmatched. CDR3 DNA sequence: TGTGCCAGCAGCCTCCCCCGGGGGGGTTTGGTAACAGATACGCAGTATTTT. Protein sequence: CASSLPRGGLVTDTQYF.

The gene calls are TRBV27 and TRBJ2-3; D remains ambiguous. V was clipped by 3 bases and J by 1 base, with 5 bases between them. The CDR3 length is 13 residues. Germline lookup yields CDR1 MNHEY and CDR2 SMNVEV (reference sequence). In DNA form, the CDR3 reads TGTGCCAGCAGTTTTCGTGGCACAGATACGCAGTATTTT. It encodes CASSFRGTDTQYF.

The J gene is TRBJ1-2, the V gene TRBV11-2; D not resolved. Per the germline V gene, CDR1 is SGHAT and CDR2 is FQNNGV. The CDR3 has 17 residues. With 1 base removed from V and 5 bases from J, the gap between germline ends came to 20 bases. DNA of the CDR3: TGTGCCAGCAGCTTAGCGGGCGAAGTAACTTATCCTTATGGCTACACCTTC. Protein sequence: CASSLAGEVTYPYGYTF.

This sequence joins TRBV4-2 and TRBJ2-7; 7 bases agree with TRBD2. Germline lookup yields CDR1 LGHNA and CDR2 YNFKEQ. This CDR3 region has 15 residues. V was pared by 6 bases and J by 3 bases, with 11 bases of the junction left unmatched. The CDR3 region is CASRDVGGSRYEQYF. The CDR3 DNA reads TGTGCCAGCAGAGACGTCGGCGGGAGTCGCTACGAGCAGTACTTC.

V and J are TRBV28 and TRBJ2-7; D remains unclear. The length of the CDR3 is 14 residues. Trimming shortened V by 7 bases and J by 2 bases, and 15 bases separated the two germline ends. Looked up from germline, CDR1 is MDHEN and CDR2 is SYDVKM. The CDR3 region has the DNA TGTGCCAGCAACGCCCCAACAGCGACCTACGAGCAGTACTTC. Residues: CASNAPTATYEQYF.

The chain couples TRBV5-6 to TRBJ2-3; 8 nucleotides match TRBD2. Germline CDR1 reads SGHDT; CDR2 reads YYEEEE. The CDR3 contains 16 residues. Losses at the gene ends were 6 bases for V and 0 bases for J; bases not matched to a gene: 9. This CDR3 reads CASTPDSGASTDTQYF. Here the CDR3 DNA reads TGTGCCAGCACCCCTGATAGCGGGGCAAGCACAGATACGCAGTATTTT.

The chain uses TRBV5-5 and TRBJ2-1; D remains ambiguous. The CDR3 spans 16 residues. Germline-derived CDR1 and CDR2 are SGHKS and YYEKEE (reference sequence). With 4 bases removed from V and 4 bases from J, the gap between germline ends came to 18 bases. The CDR3: CASSPSRISQYNEQFF. In DNA form, the CDR3 reads TGTGCCAGCAGCCCGTCGCGGATTTCTCAATACAATGAGCAGTTCTTC.

A word on this clone: One junction end disagrees with the germline gene, perhaps due to a read error. The chain uses TRBV5-4 and TRBJ1-2, with 9 nucleotides matching TRBD1. Germline V gene data show CDR1 as SGHNT and CDR2 as YYREEE (reference sequence). The CDR3 totals 18 residues. In DNA form, the CDR3 reads TGCGCCAGCAGCCGCCAAAGGACCGGGACAGGGTATGTCTATGGCTACACCTTC. Residues: CASSRQRTGTGYVYGYTF.

V and J are TRBV11-1 and TRBJ2-3; no firm D call. The CDR3 contains 17 residues. Germline V gives CDR1 SGHAT, CDR2 FQDESV (reference sequence). V lost 5 bases and J lost 0, with 18 bases in between. The CDR3 protein is CASSPSRNGESTDTQYF. The CDR3 coding sequence is TGTGCCAGCAGCCCCAGTCGGAACGGCGAAAGCACAGATACGCAGTATTTT.

The chain recombines TRBV9 with TRBJ1-1; a possible D gene is TRBD1 (6 bases). CDR3 size: 17 residues. The germline gives CDR1 SGDLS, CDR2 YYNGEE. V lost 4 bases, J lost 1 base, and 20 bases lay in between. CDR3 sequence reads: CASSLTSYRGRNTEAFF. The CDR3 DNA is TGTGCCAGCAGCCTTACGTCCTACCGGGGGCGGAACACTGAAGCTTTCTTT.

This clone was picked up one time. The genes are TRBV21-1 and TRBJ2-7; the DNA was not used to check the table's D call, TRBD2. TRBV21-1 is listed as a pseudogene. The CDR3 is made up of 15 amino acids. CDR3 sequence (DNA): TGTGCCAGCAGCTCCGAGGCGGGGCCCCCCTACGAGCAGTACTTC. This translates into CASSSEAGPPYEQYF.

The DNA of the CDR3 is TGTGCCAGCAGTTATGGGAGGATTAAGGGTTCGGGGAAAACAGATACGCAGTATTTT. Protein sequence: CASSYGRIKGSGKTDTQYF. V usage is TRBV7-6 and J usage is TRBJ2-3, with D possibly being TRBD2 (6 bases). Germline CDR1 reads SGHVS; CDR2 reads FNYEAQ. V was pared by 6 bases and J by 3 bases, with 28 bases between. The CDR3 has 19 amino acids.

This clone was seen only once. The V call is TRBV19, the J call TRBJ1-2; TRBD1 matches at 8 bases. The CDR3 has 15 amino acids. Germline loops: CDR1 LNHDA, CDR2 SQIVND (reference sequence). The V segment lost 3 bases and the J segment 4 bases; nucleotides outside the gene matches: 7. As DNA, the CDR3 is TGTGCCAGTAGTATTTTGGGACAGGAAATCTATGGCTACACCTTC. As protein: CASSILGQEIYGYTF.

The chain joins TRBV6-4 to TRBJ2-3; 9 bases fit TRBD2. The CDR3 spans 15 residues. Germline loops: CDR1 MRHNA, CDR2 SNTAGT. Trimming at V came to 11 bases and at J to 4 bases, leaving 13 bases not matched to a gene. The DNA of the CDR3 is TGTGCCGGAGGGAACGTTAGCGGGAGCGCAGATACGCAGTATTTT. This codes for CAGGNVSGSADTQYF.

A word on this clone: Within the sample, other DNA sequences also encode this same CDR3. This chain connects TRBV11-1 to TRBJ2-1; no firm D call. This CDR3 is 13 amino acids long. The germline V gene has CDR1 SGHAT and CDR2 FQDESV (reference sequence). Trimming pared 2 bases from V and 0 bases from J, leaving 2 bases between. CDR3 sequence reads: CASSLSSYNEQFF. CDR3 DNA: TGTGCCAGCAGCTTATCCTCCTACAATGAGCAGTTCTTC.

The rearrangement links TRBV12-2 to TRBJ1-1. TRBV12-2 is deemed a pseudogene. The CDR3 totals 13 residues. The CDR3 DNA reads TGTGCAAGTCGCTTAGGCTGGAACACTGAAGCTTTCTTT. Protein sequence: CASRLGWNTEAFF.

The rearrangement links TRBV7-2 to TRBJ2-7, with D uncertain. Per germline, CDR1 SGHTA and CDR2 FQGNSA. This CDR3 spans 15 amino acids. V lost 0 bases to trimming and J lost 3 bases, with 12 bases between them. CDR3 sequence: CASSLALGSVYEQYF. CDR3 coding DNA: TGTGCCAGCAGCTTAGCGCTGGGTTCCGTCTACGAGCAGTACTTC. The variable domain in full, completed from reference TRBV7-2 and TRBJ2-7, reads GAGVSQSPSNKVTEKGKDVELRCDPISGHTALYWYRQSLGQGLEFLIYFQGNSAPDKSGLPSDRFSAERTGGSVSTLTIQRTQQEDSAVYLCASSLALGSVYEQYFGPGTRLTVT.

The chain recombines TRBV7-6 with TRBJ2-7; D may be TRBD2 (5 bases). Germline CDR1 SGHVS, CDR2 FNYEAQ. The CDR3 is made up of 14 amino acids. Between the trimmed V and J ends, which lost 9 bases and 8 bases, there was a span of 23 bases. CDR3 nucleotide sequence: TGTGCCAGAGAATTTATCGCGGGCGAGGGTAAGCAGTACTTC. Its translation: CAREFIAGEGKQYF.

The chain links TRBV11-2 to TRBJ2-1; D may correspond to TRBD1 or TRBD2 (6 bases each). Germline values: CDR1 SGHAT, CDR2 FQNNGV. The V end lost 1 base, the J end lost 6 bases, and 16 bases lay between the germline ends. The CDR3 spans 16 residues. This CDR3 is CASSLAGGSDSNEQFF. The CDR3 DNA sequence: TGTGCCAGCAGCTTAGCCGGGGGCAGCGACTCCAATGAGCAGTTCTTC.

The CDR3 region is CASSESDRAISDTQYF. The DNA for the CDR3 is TGCGCCAGCAGTGAGTCAGACAGGGCTATCTCAGATACGCAGTATTTT. The chain links TRBV10-2 to TRBJ2-3; the match to TRBD1 covers 7 bases. Germline CDR1 and CDR2: WSHSY and SAAADI. The CDR3 loop spans 16 amino acids. With V trimmed by 0 bases and J by 4 bases, 7 bases remained unmatched.